This T cell receptor (beta chain) was profiled in a study of blood T cell repertoires in COVID-19. Study details: COVID-19 samples collected from the United States, Italy and Spain covered acute and convalescent phases.

As originally analysed: Estimation of nucleated cell counts relied on the amplification of reference gene primers. TCRdb keeps only in-frame clones here, not all; method: immunoSEQ multiplex PCR. D and trimming were read from the DNA, whereas the V and J calls and clone size are those reported in that table. The sample includes 140,000 or so clones, approximately 89% of them seen just once. CDR3 length: 13 amino acids. CDR1 is MNHEY and CDR2 is SMNVEV in the germline V gene (reference sequence). V lost 4 bases and J 2 bases, leaving 9 bases between the germline ends. This TCR derives from a human donor in a cohort sampled during active COVID-19. The sample taken for sequencing was peripheral blood. This sequence joins TRBV27 and TRBJ2-7; possibly TRBD1 for D (6 bases). CDR3 DNA: TGTGCCAGCAGTTCAGGGGAGCCCTACGAGCAGTACTTC. It yields the protein CASSSGEPYEQYF.